This TCR beta chain was observed in a study of blood T cell repertoires in COVID-19. Overall study: From the United States, Italy and Spain came samples of acute and convalescent COVID-19.

CDR1 and CDR2 (germline): SNHLY, FYNNEI. The CDR3 runs 15 residues. The ends lost 7 bases at V and 7 bases at J; junction bases unmatched: 9. TCRdb's copy holds only in-frame clones and misses some; the assay was immunoSEQ multiplex PCR. Of roughly 180,000 clones listed, roughly 84% are singletons. Recruits, aged roughly 18 to 95 years, lived in 24 US areas. Symptom resolution, clearance, or two negative PCRs marked the recovered donors of Cohort 3. In its sample, this clone was seen once. The gene calls are TRBV2 and TRBJ1-6; 8 bases line up with TRBD1. This clonotype originated in a man aged 55 to 69 who had recovered from COVID-19. Sequenced input: PBMCs or T cells enriched from blood (not recorded which). CDR3 in amino acids: CASKITGTGNSPLHF. The CDR3 nucleotides read TGTGCCAGCAAGATCACCGGGACAGGAAATTCACCCCTCCACTTT.